One and the same sample provided the 6 T cell receptor beta chains below, sequenced in a study of PD-1 blockade in mismatch repair-deficient tumors (dated by TCRdb to 2016 to 2017). Receptors were amplified or captured by the immunoSEQ multiplex PCR assay. TCRdb mirrors the immuneACCESS table, restricted to in-frame sequences. Some clones are absent from its copies; in checked studies, under half trace to an unresolved V gene, and the reason for the others is unknown. This sample comprises around 40,000 clones, roughly 81% of them detected only once. Of the sample, 3% to 4.5% falls within the top ten clones. The source material was peripheral blood, sampled approximately 1.5 years after starting pembrolizumab. The source is an adult with mismatch repair-deficient cancer.

The CDR3: CATSNSGNTGELFF. The CDR3 DNA is TGTGCCACCAGCAATAGCGGGAACACCGGGGAGCTGTTTTTT. The chain combines TRBV15 with TRBJ2-2; tentative D call: TRBD2 (6 bases). V lost 4 bases and J lost 1, with 7 bases in between. The CDR3 is 14 residues long. The V gene's germline CDR1 is LNHNV and CDR2 YYDKDF (reference sequence).

This chain links TRBV6-5 with TRBJ1-5, with 7 bases aligning to TRBD1. There are 14 residues in the CDR3. Per germline, CDR1 MNHEY and CDR2 SVGAGI. With V trimmed by 0 bases and J by 5 bases, 1 base remained unmatched. CDR3 amino acids: CASSYSGGHQPQHF. In nucleotides, the CDR3 is TGTGCCAGCAGTTACTCAGGGGGCCATCAGCCCCAGCATTTT.

The genes are TRBV9 and TRBJ2-5, with TRBD2 as a possible D gene (6 bases). CDR1 SGDLS and CDR2 YYNGEE come from the germline V gene. CDR3 length: 13 residues. V was pared by 3 bases and J by 5 bases, with 11 bases between. CDR3 in DNA: TGTGCCAGCAGCGAGGGGAGGACGGAGACCCAGTACTTC. It specifies CASSEGRTETQYF.

Here the CDR3 reads CASSVVSSGVGGSTDTQYF. CDR3 nucleotides: TGTGCCAGCAGCGTAGTTAGTAGCGGGGTGGGAGGAAGCACAGATACGCAGTATTTT. The V gene is TRBV9, the J gene TRBJ2-3; TRBD2 aligns across 8 bases. Trimming cost V 0 bases and J 0 bases; bases outside gene matches: 12. The CDR3 is made up of 19 amino acids. The germline V gene encodes CDR1 SGDLS and CDR2 YYNGEE.

V and J are TRBV29-1 and TRBJ2-7; D is possibly TRBD1 (6 bases). Trimming shortened V by 5 bases and J by 2 bases, and 16 bases separated the two germline ends. The CDR3 has 14 residues. The germline gives CDR1 SQVTM, CDR2 ANQGSEA. In DNA form, the CDR3 reads TGCAGCGTTAGACACAGGGTAGGAACCTACGAGCAGTACTTC. It translates to CSVRHRVGTYEQYF.

The V gene is TRBV6-9, the J gene TRBJ1-2, with D perhaps matching TRBD1 (5 bases). In germline, CDR1 is MNHGY, CDR2 SVAAGI. The CDR3 spans 15 residues. V was pared by 8 bases and J by 8 bases, with 24 bases between. The CDR3 DNA sequence: TGTGCCAGCCGCCTTGGTTCACAGGCGATAGGAGGCTACACCTTC. The encoded protein is CASRLGSQAIGGYTF.